This T cell receptor beta chain was identified during a study of CD8+CD57+ T cells in acquired aplastic anemia. Study-level background: Healthy donors yielded about 9.9 million CD4+ cell reads on average.

Genomic DNA acted as the template from which TCR beta VDJ combination and CDR3 sequence profiling were carried out. Each CDR3 protein gets one entry after TCRdb re-called the reads with MiXCR. The sample has about 220,000 distinct CDR3 sequences; about a third are singletons. V was clipped by 4 bases and J by 4 bases, with 9 bases between them. This CDR3 spans 13 amino acids. CDR1 is SGDLS, CDR2 YYNGEE, per germline. This clonotype has at least ten counts. J is TRBJ2-1 and V is TRBV9; D may be TRBD2 (6 bases). This TCR was sampled from a human donor in good health, serving as a control. The sample taken for sequencing was sorted CD4+, CD8+, or CD8+CD57+ T cells (not recorded which) from PBMCs. DNA for the CDR3: TGTGCCAGCAGCCGGAGGGAATACAATGAGCAGTTCTTC. It translates to CASSRREYNEQFF.